Sequencing of this TCR beta chain was carried out in a study of Graves' ophthalmopathy and Graves' hyperthyroidism. Per the germline V gene, CDR1 is MDHEN and CDR2 is SYDVKM. The CDR3 is 15 amino acids. The V gene end was trimmed by 5 bases and the J gene end by 1 base; junction bases not matched to a gene: 7. This clonotype was recorded at least ten times. TCR beta CDR3 regions were amplified from RNA transcripts. After a first-round RT-PCR with HTBI primers, a second-round multiplex PCR was run. A single record per CDR3 protein comes from TCRdb applying MiXCR to the multiplex PCR reads. This sample has about 210,000 distinct CDR3 sequences, with under 30% found just once. Other autoimmune diseases, uncontrolled infections, pregnancy and lactation each led to patient exclusion. The PBMC fraction was derived from about 10 ml of fresh peripheral blood.

The chain has TRBV28 and TRBJ2-5, with 7 bases lining up with TRBD1. The sequencing input was peripheral blood. The receptor comes from a man between 45 and 60 years old with Graves' ophthalmopathy. CDR3 DNA: TGTGCCAGCAGTCCTACAGGGGTGCCCCAAGAGACCCAGTACTTC. Translated: CASSPTGVPQETQYF.